This is a list of T cell receptor beta chains from one sample in a study of blood T cells in healthy people across ages. Each CDR3 protein gets one entry after TCRdb re-called the 5' RACE reads with MiXCR. The sample shows hundreds of thousands of distinct CDR3 sequences, around 68% of them seen only once. Sequenced sample: blood. The receptors derive from a man between 25 and 39 years old in good health. CDR3s include the opening cysteine and the closing phenylalanine or tryptophan. The D gene is left open where the match is weak. A clone size is listed for some rows: how often the clone was seen (once, few, many), or a class if it is expanded.

few TRBJ2-7 TRBV12-3/TRBV12-4 TRBD2 CASSFRRAGAYEQYF TGTGCCAGCAGTTTTAGGAGAGCGGGAGCTTACGAGCAGTACTTC
few TRBJ2-3 TRBV10-3 . CAISEWAAQGDTQYF TGTGCCATCAGTGAGTGGGCTGCCCAAGGAGATACGCAGTATTTT
few TRBJ1-5 TRBV5-1 TRBD1 CASSLDRGGQPQHF TGTGCCAGCAGTTTGGACAGGGGAGGGCAGCCCCAGCATTTT
. TRBJ2-3 TRBV6-5 . CASSYATFTDTQYF TGTGCCAGCAGTTACGCGACCTTCACAGATACGCAGTATTTT
. TRBJ2-1 TRBV9 . CASSSNRGGSYNEQFF TGTGCCAGCAGCTCTAACAGGGGGGGCAGCTACAATGAGCAGTTCTTC
. TRBJ2-7 TRBV28 TRBD2 CASSGGLAIFPAYF TGTGCCAGCAGTGGTGGACTAGCGATTTTTCCGGCGTACTTC
. TRBJ2-5 TRBV4-2 . CASSQVGFQETQYF TGTGCCAGCAGCCAAGTCGGCTTCCAAGAGACCCAGTACTTC
. TRBJ1-1 TRBV10-3 TRBD1 CAISRGQTNTEAFF TGTGCCATCAGCCGGGGACAGACTAACACTGAAGCTTTCTTT
few TRBJ2-4 TRBV28 . CASSSLASEAKNIQYF TGTGCCAGCAGTTCCCTGGCAAGCGAAGCCAAAAACATTCAGTACTTC
few TRBJ2-1 TRBV7-9 . CASSLGGAAPYNEQFF TGTGCCAGCAGCTTAGGGGGAGCGGCCCCGTACAATGAGCAGTTCTTC
few TRBJ2-3 TRBV6-1 TRBD2 CASMLAGGPTDTQYF TGTGCCAGCATGCTAGCGGGGGGGCCCACAGATACGCAGTATTTT
. TRBJ2-3 TRBV6-4 TRBD2 CASSARTSGGADTQYF TGTGCCAGCAGTGCCCGGACTAGCGGGGGAGCAGATACGCAGTATTTT
. TRBJ2-1 TRBV9 . CASSVDLTYNEQFF TGTGCCAGCAGCGTAGACCTAACCTACAATGAGCAGTTCTTC
. TRBJ2-1 TRBV10-3 . CATGGAYNEQFF TGTGCCACCGGGGGCGCCTACAATGAGCAGTTCTTC
. TRBJ1-6 TRBV27 TRBD1 CASTVDRAGNSPLHF TGTGCCAGCACCGTTGACAGGGCGGGTAATTCACCCCTCCACTTT
. TRBJ2-1 TRBV7-2 . CASSLDRALDEQFF TGTGCCAGCAGCTTAGACAGGGCTTTAGATGAGCAGTTCTTC
. TRBJ2-4 TRBV15 TRBD2 CATSRDGLAGGDIQYF TGTGCCACCAGCAGAGATGGACTAGCGGGAGGTGACATTCAGTACTTC
. TRBJ1-2 TRBV5-1 TRBD1 CASSQGDSARWGYTF TGCGCCAGCAGCCAGGGGGACTCAGCCCGTTGGGGCTACACCTTC
. TRBJ2-7 TRBV7-8 . CASSLARDEQYF TGTGCCAGCAGCTTAGCGCGCGACGAGCAGTACTTC
. TRBJ1-5 TRBV10-3 TRBD1 CAIRQGVLGNQPQHF TGTGCCATCAGACAGGGGGTTCTGGGCAATCAGCCCCAGCATTTT
. TRBJ2-6 TRBV7-3 . CASSAHGGANVLTF TGTGCCAGCAGCGCCCACGGTGGGGCCAACGTCCTGACTTTC
. TRBJ1-6 TRBV12-2 . CASRLVLDRNNSPLHF TGTGCAAGTCGCTTAGTCCTCGACAGGAATAATTCACCCCTCCACTTT
. TRBJ2-7 TRBV9 . CASSVDAGALLDEQYF TGTGCCAGCAGCGTAGATGCAGGGGCGCTTTTAGACGAGCAGTACTTC
few TRBJ1-2 TRBV6-5 . CASTSSLPGRDGYTF TGTGCCAGCACTAGTTCCCTACCAGGGCGCGATGGCTACACCTTC
. TRBJ1-2 TRBV7-3 . CASRRTSDSTYTF TGTGCCAGCAGACGAACATCCGACAGCACCTACACCTTC
. TRBJ1-2 TRBV4-3 TRBD1 CASSQAGGSFGYTF TGCGCCAGCAGCCAAGCAGGGGGATCGTTCGGCTACACCTTC
once TRBJ2-7 TRBV12-3/TRBV12-4 . CASSASSGGTQYF TGTGCCAGCAGCGCTTCAAGCGGAGGAACCCAGTACTTC
. TRBJ2-1 TRBV25-1 . CASSEYMGQEQFF TGTGCCAGCAGTGAATATATGGGTCAGGAGCAGTTCTTC
. TRBJ2-5 TRBV27 . CASNPGWAWETQYF TGTGCCAGCAACCCCGGGTGGGCGTGGGAGACCCAGTACTTC
. TRBJ1-4 TRBV20-1 . CSAEAGEKLFF TGCAGTGCTGAGGCTGGTGAAAAACTGTTTTTT
. TRBJ1-2 TRBV7-2 . CASSLVGDLYGYTF TGTGCCAGCAGCTTAGTGGGGGATCTCTATGGCTACACCTTC
. TRBJ2-5 TRBV27 . CASSLYWRGGTGGYNEQYF TGTGCCAGCAGTTTATATTGGCGGGGAGGCACCGGGGGTTACAATGAGCAGTACTTC
few TRBJ2-1 TRBV7-2 TRBD2 CASSLTAGEGYNEQFF TGTGCCAGCAGCTTAACAGCGGGGGAAGGCTACAATGAGCAGTTCTTC
. TRBJ2-3 TRBV27 . CASRTNRLAQYF TGTGCCAGCAGGACTAACAGATTGGCGCAGTATTTT
. TRBJ2-5 TRBV24-1 . CATSDSWLEGRRETQYF TGTGCCACCAGTGATTCCTGGTTGGAGGGAAGGCGGGAGACCCAGTACTTC
. TRBJ2-7 TRBV3-1 . CASSREGDRSYEQYF TGTGCCAGCAGCCGGGAGGGGGACCGATCCTACGAGCAGTACTTC